One and the same sample provided the 30 T cell receptor beta chains below, sequenced in a study of OX40 agonist ivuxolimab in advanced cancers. Profiling relied on immunoSEQ multiplex PCR, and the TCRdb table lists in-frame clones only, not all of them. In the table there are 60,000 to 85,000 clones, 85% to 90% of which are singletons. The specimen was CD4+ or CD8+ T cells sorted from blood, collected in a trial of the OX40 agonist ivuxolimab. The origin of the receptors is an adult with an advanced solid tumor such as melanoma, head and neck, liver or kidney cancer.

The rearrangement uses TRBV7-2 and TRBJ2-6; D not certain. V was trimmed by 7 bases and J by 0 bases, leaving 7 bases between them. The CDR3 spans 14 residues. Germline V gene data show CDR1 as SGHTA and CDR2 as FQGNSA. CDR3 sequence: CASTPFSGANVLTF. The CDR3 nucleotides are TGTGCCAGCACCCCCTTCTCTGGGGCCAACGTCCTGACTTTC.

The V gene is TRBV10-3, the J gene TRBJ1-5; a possible D gene is TRBD1 (5 bases). Germline loops: CDR1 ENHRY, CDR2 SYGVKD. The V end lost 6 bases, the J end lost 7 bases, and 13 bases lay between the germline ends. CDR3 length equals 13 residues. CDR3 amino acids: CAISRDLGQPQHF. The CDR3 DNA sequence: TGTGCCATCAGCCGGGACCTTGGGCAGCCCCAGCATTTT.

CDR3 sequence reads: CASSRGEFPDTQYF. DNA of the CDR3: TGCGCCAGCAGCAGGGGAGAGTTTCCAGATACGCAGTATTTT. This chain links TRBV5-1 with TRBJ2-3, with D perhaps matching TRBD1 or TRBD2 (5 bases each). Trimming took off 4 bases at V and 4 bases at J, with 13 bases between the two ends. This CDR3 has 14 residues. Per the germline V gene, CDR1 is SGHRS and CDR2 is YFSETQ.

This chain connects TRBV28 to TRBJ2-7; tentatively, D is TRBD1 (7 bases). The V gene's germline CDR1 is MDHEN and CDR2 SYDVKM. The CDR3 totals 15 residues. The V end was cut by 7 bases, the J end by 1 base, with 17 bases between. CDR3 DNA sequence: TGTGCCAGCACTTATATCTCAGGGGGGTCCTACGAGCAGTACTTC. Encoded protein: CASTYISGGSYEQYF. Drawing the rest from reference TRBV28 and TRBJ2-7, the complete variable domain is DVKVTQSSRYLVKRTGEKVFLECVQDMDHENMFWYRQDPGLGLRLIYFSYDVKMKEKGDIPEGYSVSREKKERFSLILESASTNQTSMYLCASTYISGGSYEQYFGPGTRLTVT.

This clone was found once. The rearrangement joins TRBV11-2 to TRBJ2-1; 13 bases agree with TRBD2. Per the germline V gene, CDR1 is SGHAT and CDR2 is FQNNGV. The V and J ends lost 4 bases and 4 bases, in that order; junction bases with no gene match: 7. The CDR3 is made up of 17 amino acids. CDR3 amino acids: CASSSTLLAGGYNEQFF. In DNA form, the CDR3 reads TGTGCCAGCAGCTCCACTCTACTAGCGGGAGGGTACAATGAGCAGTTCTTC.

The rearrangement uses TRBV4-2 and TRBJ2-5; D remains ambiguous. The CDR3 is made up of 17 amino acids. CDR1 and CDR2 (germline): LGHNA, YNFKEQ. V shed 2 bases and J shed 0 bases, with 16 bases lying between them. CDR3 nucleotide sequence: TGTGCCAGCAGCCAATCTTCAACTCCCTCGTACCAAGAGACCCAGTACTTC. Translation gives CASSQSSTPSYQETQYF.

The chain carries TRBV7-2 and TRBJ1-6, with D perhaps TRBD1 (6 bases). Per the germline V gene, CDR1 is SGHTA and CDR2 is FQGNSA. CDR3 length: 15 amino acids. V was trimmed by 4 bases and J by 8 bases, leaving 15 bases between them. The CDR3: CASSSQGMGDSPLHF. CDR3 bases: TGTGCCAGCAGCTCCCAGGGGATGGGGGATTCACCCCTCCACTTT. Combining the CDR3 with reference TRBV7-2 and TRBJ1-6 gives the whole variable domain GAGVSQSPSNKVTEKGKDVELRCDPISGHTALYWYRQSLGQGLEFLIYFQGNSAPDKSGLPSDRFSAERTGGSVSTLTIQRTQQEDSAVYLCASSSQGMGDSPLHFGNGTRLTVT.

The rearrangement joins TRBV7-2 to TRBJ2-1, with TRBD2 matching over 11 bases. Germline V CDR1 and CDR2: SGHTA, FQGNSA. The CDR3 runs 16 residues. Trimming took 5 bases from V and 5 from J; bases not matched to a gene: 8. The CDR3 DNA reads TGTGCCAGCAGCCGAATCCTAGCGGGAGGTGACAATGAGCAGTTCTTC. It codes for CASSRILAGGDNEQFF.

This clone was recorded a few times. This chain joins TRBV2 and TRBJ2-7; D not certain. The CDR3 is made up of 15 amino acids. CDR1 and CDR2 from the germline V gene are SNHLY and FYNNEI. The V end lost 6 bases, the J end lost 0 bases, and 15 bases lay between the germline ends. Here the CDR3 reads CASRVGPTPSYEQYF. CDR3 DNA: TGTGCCAGCAGAGTTGGTCCTACCCCCTCCTACGAGCAGTACTTC.

The table lists this clone with a count of one. The chain couples TRBV10-1 to TRBJ2-1; possibly TRBD2 for D (6 bases). Germline CDR1 is WNHNN and CDR2 is SYGVQD (reference sequence). This CDR3 is 15 amino acids long. Trimming pared 5 bases from V and 0 bases from J, leaving 11 bases between. The DNA of the CDR3 is TGCGCCAGCAGTCCACTAGCCCGCTCCTACAATGAGCAGTTCTTC. Translated: CASSPLARSYNEQFF.

This clone was observed a few times. The V and J genes are TRBV5-1 and TRBJ2-3, with 9 bases lining up with TRBD2. The V gene's germline CDR1 is SGHRS and CDR2 YFSETQ. The trim removed 5 bases at V and 4 bases at J, leaving 5 bases unmatched. CDR3 length equals 14 residues. The CDR3 sequence is CASRERGDPDTQYF. CDR3 nucleotides: TGCGCCAGCAGGGAGCGGGGGGACCCAGATACGCAGTATTTT.

The J gene is TRBJ1-6, the V gene TRBV19, with 7 bases matching TRBD1. In germline, CDR1 is LNHDA, CDR2 SQIVND (reference sequence). The V gene end was trimmed by 4 bases and the J gene end by 8 bases; junction bases not matched to a gene: 8. This CDR3 region has 15 residues. The CDR3: CASSTTTGNDSPLHF. As DNA, the CDR3 is TGTGCCAGTAGTACTACGACAGGGAACGATTCACCCCTCCACTTT.

The chain couples TRBV2 to TRBJ2-1; D may be TRBD2 (5 bases). Germline CDR1 reads SNHLY; CDR2 reads FYNNEI. Trimming took 6 bases from V and 7 from J, leaving 13 bases between them. The CDR3 loop spans 13 amino acids. For the CDR3, the DNA is TGTGCCAGCAGCCGAGAAACTAGGAATGAGCAGTTCTTC. Amino acid sequence: CASSRETRNEQFF.

The chain combines TRBV19 with TRBJ2-5, with D maybe TRBD1 (6 bases). The germline gives CDR1 LNHDA, CDR2 SQIVND (reference sequence). The CDR3 runs 15 residues. The V end lost 3 bases, the J end lost 3 bases, and 14 bases lay between the germline ends. CDR3 coding DNA: TGTGCCAGTAGTATTCGGTGGGGGCCGGAAGAGACCCAGTACTTC. It yields the protein CASSIRWGPEETQYF.

CDR3 amino acids: CASSLNIGGNQPQHF. The CDR3 DNA follows: TGTGCCAGCAGCTTGAACATAGGGGGCAATCAGCCCCAGCATTTT. V and J are TRBV5-5 and TRBJ1-5, with D perhaps TRBD1 (5 bases). CDR1 and CDR2 from the germline V gene are SGHKS and YYEKEE (reference sequence). The V end was cut by 1 base, the J end by 2 bases, with 10 bases between. The CDR3 has 15 amino acids.

With regard to this clone: Other nucleotide sequences in the sample specify the same CDR3. This chain's CDR3 is CASRLAQGQGEEKLFF. CDR3 nucleotide sequence: TGTGCAAGTCGCTTAGCACAGGGTCAGGGAGAAGAAAAACTGTTTTTT. This chain joins TRBV12-2 and TRBJ1-4; the D call of TRBD1 is as the table states it, not checked on the DNA. TRBV12-2 is shown as a pseudogene. The CDR3 extends over 16 amino acids.

The genes are TRBV6-6 and TRBJ2-5; no reliable D call. The CDR3 covers 13 residues. Germline assignment: CDR1 MNHNY and CDR2 SVGAGI (reference sequence). V lost 2 bases to trimming and J lost 0 bases, with 4 bases between them. CDR3: CASSYGYQETQYF. The CDR3 DNA sequence: TGTGCCAGCAGTTACGGCTACCAAGAGACCCAGTACTTC.

V and J are TRBV5-1 and TRBJ2-7, with D perhaps matching TRBD2 (7 bases). V was cut by 0 bases and J by 2 bases, with 12 bases left in between. There are 15 residues in the CDR3. The germline CDR1 and CDR2 sequences are SGHRS and YFSETQ. CDR3 bases: TGCGCCAGCAGCTTGGCGGGGGGCTCGACCTACGAGCAGTACTTC. It translates to CASSLAGGSTYEQYF. The full variable domain, its missing parts supplied by reference TRBV5-1 and TRBJ2-7, is KAGVTQTPRYLIKTRGQQVTLSCSPISGHRSVSWYQQTPGQGLQFLFEYFSETQRNKGNFPGRFSGRQFSNSRSEMNVSTLELGDSALYLCASSLAGGSTYEQYFGPGTRLTVT.

This rearrangement joins TRBV11-3 to TRBJ1-1; D ambiguous. Germline lookup yields CDR1 SGHNT and CDR2 YENEEA. The CDR3 contains 13 residues. Trimming left V 5 bases short and J 8 bases short, with 15 bases between. The CDR3 loop is CASSRRPESEAFF. DNA for the CDR3: TGTGCCAGCAGCCGCCGCCCCGAGTCGGAAGCTTTCTTT.

V gene TRBV21-1 combines with J gene TRBJ1-1; TRBD1 reflects the table's D call only, with no check against the DNA. TRBV21-1 is a pseudogene locus. The CDR3 has 13 residues. CDR3: CANYRDRDTEAFF. The CDR3 DNA sequence: TGTGCCAACTACAGGGATAGGGACACTGAAGCTTTCTTT.

CDR3 in amino acids: CASSLGRRYEQYF. The CDR3 nucleotides are TGTGCCAGCAGCTTGGGACGGAGATACGAGCAGTACTTC. The chain couples TRBV7-6 to TRBJ2-7, with D perhaps matching TRBD1 or TRBD2 (5 bases each). Germline V gene sequence: CDR1 SGHVS, CDR2 FNYEAQ. The V end was cut by 3 bases, the J end by 4 bases, with 10 bases between. This CDR3 spans 13 amino acids.

In DNA form, the CDR3 reads TGCGCCAGCAGTGACATCGGCCTTCCGAACACCGGGGAGCTGTTTTTT. Protein: CASSDIGLPNTGELFF. The gene calls are TRBV10-1 and TRBJ2-2; D uncertain. Trimming removed 3 bases from V and 0 bases from J, with 11 bases in between. Germline V gives CDR1 WNHNN, CDR2 SYGVQD (reference sequence). There are 16 residues in the CDR3.

V usage is TRBV10-2 and J usage is TRBJ1-1; the D gene is possibly TRBD1 (5 bases). With 1 base removed from V and 8 bases from J, the gap between germline ends came to 11 bases. Germline lookup yields CDR1 WSHSY and CDR2 SAAADI. CDR3 length: 13 residues. The CDR3 spells CASSEYGGTEAFF. Here the CDR3 DNA reads TGCGCCAGCAGTGAGTATGGGGGGACGGAAGCTTTCTTT.

CDR3 in DNA: TGTGCCAGCACTCGCGGGGGGCGTGGGACTAGCGATGAGCAGTTCTTC. This codes for CASTRGGRGTSDEQFF. The chain employs TRBV9 and TRBJ2-1; 10 nucleotides match TRBD2. V was clipped by 6 bases and J by 8 bases; unmatched bases: 14. The CDR3 has 16 residues. CDR1 SGDLS and CDR2 YYNGEE come from the germline V gene. Together with reference TRBV9 and TRBJ2-1, the CDR3 gives the full variable domain: DSGVTQTPKHLITATGQRVTLRCSPRSGDLSVYWYQQSLDQGLQFLIQYYNGEERAKGNILERFSAQQFPDLHSELNLSSLELGDSALYFCASTRGGRGTSDEQFFGPGTRLTVL.

J is TRBJ2-3 and V is TRBV15; no definite D call. Trimming removed 5 bases at V and 0 bases at J, with 12 bases between. This CDR3 has 15 amino acids. The germline V gene has CDR1 LNHNV and CDR2 YYDKDF (reference sequence). CDR3 bases: TGTGCCACCAGCCCCCCGAGCACTAGCACAGATACGCAGTATTTT. Its translation: CATSPPSTSTDTQYF.

The rearrangement joins TRBV7-2 to TRBJ2-5; 7 bases line up with TRBD1. Trimming removed 6 bases from V and 5 bases from J; junction bases left unmatched: 9. CDR1 is SGHTA, CDR2 FQGNSA, per germline. There are 14 residues in the CDR3. CDR3: CASSFQGERETQYF. The CDR3 DNA reads TGTGCCAGCAGTTTTCAGGGGGAGAGGGAGACCCAGTACTTC.

The chain combines TRBV18 with TRBJ1-2; no clear D gene. Germline V gives CDR1 KGHSH, CDR2 LQKENI. The V end was cut by 1 base, the J end by 8 bases, with 11 bases between. The CDR3 totals 13 residues. The CDR3 region has the DNA TGTGCCAGCTCACCACAGGGCGGAAAGGGCTACACCTTC. Amino acid sequence: CASSPQGGKGYTF.

This chain uses TRBV4-1 with TRBJ2-7, with D possibly called TRBD1 or TRBD2 (5 bases each). From germline, CDR1 is MGHRA and CDR2 YSYEKL. Trimming took off 4 bases at V and 7 bases at J, with 20 bases between the two ends. This CDR3 is built from 15 residues. CDR3 bases: TGCGCCAGCAGCCGGACCGGGACCCTCTTTGGGGAGCAGTACTTC. This codes for CASSRTGTLFGEQYF.

The CDR3 sequence is CASSLLQTGTGYTF. The CDR3 DNA reads TGTGCCAGCAGTTTACTACAAACAGGGACTGGCTACACCTTC. V and J are TRBV28 and TRBJ1-2; perhaps TRBD1 as D (6 bases). With 2 bases removed from V and 7 bases from J, the gap between germline ends came to 14 bases. CDR3 length: 14 amino acids. Germline CDR1 reads MDHEN; CDR2 reads SYDVKM.

This rearrangement joins TRBV19 to TRBJ2-1; D is unclear. This CDR3 is built from 16 residues. Germline loops: CDR1 LNHDA, CDR2 SQIVND (reference sequence). V was trimmed by 6 bases and J by 0 bases, leaving 15 bases between them. CDR3 bases: TGTGCCAGTAGCTTCCAAAGTGGGCTCTCCTACAATGAGCAGTTCTTC. Translating it yields CASSFQSGLSYNEQFF.